These 22 T cell receptor beta chains were all obtained from the same sample, sequenced in a study of T cells after yellow fever vaccination. TCRdb redid the calling of the 5' RACE reads with MiXCR, one entry per CDR3 protein. The sample lists approximately 69,000 distinct CDR3 sequences, approximately 5% seen once, with under 2.5% in the top ten. This specimen was CD4+ T cells sorted from PBMCs, taken roughly 14 days after the first yellow fever vaccination. Receptor source: a man between 18 and 29 years old who received the YFV17D yellow fever vaccine.

The count of this clonotype is one. Germline and junction disagree at one end, which may indicate a read error. The chain recombines TRBV7-9 with TRBJ2-5; 9 bases are shared with TRBD2. The germline V gene has CDR1 SEHNR and CDR2 FQNEAQ (reference sequence). CDR3 size: 15 residues. CDR3 DNA: TGTACCAGCAGCTTGGCGCGGGGGGGCCACGAGACCCAGTACTTC. This encodes CTSSLARGGHETQYF.

This clonotype was seen ten or more times. V and J are TRBV12-3 or TRBV12-4 and TRBJ2-7; TRBD1 agrees at 12 bases. Unmatched junction bases numbered 4, after V lost 3 bases and J lost 4 bases. This CDR3 has 15 amino acids. The DNA for the CDR3 is TGTGCCAGCAGTTTCTCGGGACAGGGGGCTTACGAGCAGTACTTC. Translating it yields CASSFSGQGAYEQYF.

This clonotype showed up many times. V gene TRBV7-2 combines with J gene TRBJ2-2; D perhaps matches TRBD1 (5 bases). Trimming shortened V by 5 bases and J by 4 bases, and 14 bases separated the two germline ends. The CDR3 runs 15 residues. Germline V gene sequence: CDR1 SGHTA, CDR2 FQGNSA. The CDR3 sequence: CASSRSLQGTGELFF. The DNA for the CDR3 is TGTGCCAGCAGCCGCAGCCTTCAGGGCACCGGGGAGCTGTTTTTT.

Many counts were recorded for this clonotype. The chain is built from TRBV7-9 and TRBJ2-5; D possibly uses TRBD1 or TRBD2 (5 bases each). Germline lookup yields CDR1 SEHNR and CDR2 FQNEAQ (reference sequence). V was pared by 2 bases and J by 5 bases, with 12 bases between. The CDR3 has 14 amino acids. This chain's CDR3 is CASSLMGVTETQYF. In nucleotides, the CDR3 is TGTGCCAGCAGCTTAATGGGGGTTACGGAGACCCAGTACTTC.

This clonotype was seen more than once but under ten times. CDR3 protein: CAWSGSYEQYF. CDR3 nucleotides: TGTGCCTGGAGTGGAAGCTACGAGCAGTACTTC. This chain connects TRBV30 to TRBJ2-7; D is ambiguous. The V gene's germline CDR1 is GTSNPN and CDR2 SVGIG (reference sequence). CDR3 length: 11 residues. The V end lost 1 base, the J end lost 3 bases, and 4 bases lay between the germline ends.

This clonotype occurred many times. V gene TRBV6-1 combines with J gene TRBJ1-4; TRBD1 might be the D (6 bases). Between the trimmed V and J ends, which lost 0 bases and 0 bases, there was a span of 8 bases. The CDR3 loop spans 16 amino acids. Per the germline V gene, CDR1 is MNHNS and CDR2 is SASEGT. CDR3 loop: CASSEAQGSTNEKLFF. The CDR3 nucleotides read TGTGCCAGCAGTGAAGCTCAGGGGTCAACTAATGAAAAACTGTTTTTT.

The sample holds a few counts of this clonotype. V usage is TRBV2 and J usage is TRBJ2-3, with TRBD1 identical over 7 bases. The CDR3 contains 16 residues. V gave up 6 bases and J gave up 4 bases; unmatched junction bases: 13. Germline V lookup: CDR1 SNHLY, CDR2 FYNNEI. Here the CDR3 DNA reads TGTGCCAGCAGCCTGGGGCAGGGGGTACTCCCAGATACGCAGTATTTT. Translating gives CASSLGQGVLPDTQYF.

This clonotype was observed at least ten times. This rearrangement joins TRBV5-1 to TRBJ1-2; 7 nucleotides agree with TRBD1. This CDR3 region has 13 residues. Looked up from germline, CDR1 is SGHRS and CDR2 is YFSETQ. With V trimmed by 4 bases and J by 8 bases, 8 bases remained unmatched. CDR3 in amino acids: CASSVGTAGGYTF. The CDR3, as DNA: TGCGCCAGCAGCGTTGGGACAGCTGGAGGCTACACCTTC.

This clonotype came up many times. V and J are TRBV5-1 and TRBJ1-3; D not resolved. The CDR3 runs 14 residues. V was trimmed by 0 bases and J by 0 bases, leaving 4 bases between them. Looked up from germline, CDR1 is SGHRS and CDR2 is YFSETQ. The CDR3 DNA is TGCGCCAGCAGCTTGGGACTCTCTGGAAACACCATATATTTT. Its translation is CASSLGLSGNTIYF.

The genes are TRBV11-2 and TRBJ1-5; D gene ambiguous. Germline values: CDR1 SGHAT, CDR2 FQNNGV. Trimming removed 5 bases from V and 1 base from J, with 12 bases in between. This CDR3 spans 15 amino acids. CDR3 coding DNA: TGTGCCAGCAGCAGGGAATCCTCCAGCAATCAGCCCCAGCATTTT. As protein: CASSRESSSNQPQHF.

This clonotype was observed many times. This chain links TRBV29-1 with TRBJ1-1; D not certain. The CDR3 spans 11 residues. The ends were cut back, 4 bases at V and 3 bases at J, with 6 bases in the middle. Germline V gene data show CDR1 as SQVTM and CDR2 as ANQGSEA. This CDR3 is CSVGFHTEAFF. CDR3 DNA sequence: TGCAGCGTTGGTTTTCACACTGAAGCTTTCTTT. Combining the CDR3 with reference TRBV29-1 and TRBJ1-1 gives the whole variable domain SAVISQKPSRDICQRGTSLTIQCQVDSQVTMMFWYRQQPGQSLTLIATANQGSEATYESGFVIDKFPISRPNLTFSTLTVSNMSPEDSSIYLCSVGFHTEAFFGQGTRLTVV.

Of note for this clonotype: A much larger clone lies a single base off, so this may be a read error. This chain joins TRBV10-3 and TRBJ2-2; D is perhaps TRBD2 (5 bases). Per germline, CDR1 ENHRY and CDR2 SYGVKD. CDR3 length: 12 amino acids. CDR3 amino acids: CAISAATGEMFF. The CDR3, as DNA: TGTGCCATCAGTGCGGCTACCGGGGAGATGTTTTTT.

This clonotype was seen at least ten times. The chain joins TRBV4-3 to TRBJ1-1; D unclear. Trimming shortened V by 4 bases and J by 0 bases, and 9 bases separated the two germline ends. Germline V gene lookup returns CDR1 LGHNA and CDR2 YSLEER. This CDR3 is 14 amino acids long. The CDR3 protein is CASSLTRMNTEAFF. The CDR3 DNA follows: TGCGCCAGCAGCCTGACGCGAATGAACACTGAAGCTTTCTTT.

The sample holds many counts of this clonotype. The chain recombines TRBV14 with TRBJ2-1, with 8 bases that match TRBD2. Germline lookup yields CDR1 SGHDN and CDR2 FVKESK. The CDR3 loop spans 16 amino acids. V was clipped by 0 bases and J by 4 bases; unmatched bases: 5. CDR3 amino acids: CASSQERGAWYNEQFF. In DNA form, the CDR3 reads TGTGCCAGCAGCCAAGAGCGGGGGGCTTGGTACAATGAGCAGTTCTTC.

In its sample, this clonotype was seen many times. J is TRBJ1-2 and V is TRBV5-1; unclear D gene. Trimming shortened V by 0 bases and J by 6 bases, and 12 bases separated the two germline ends. This CDR3 is 14 amino acids long. Germline V CDR1 and CDR2: SGHRS, YFSETQ. In DNA form, the CDR3 reads TGCGCCAGCAGCTTGGTTCCGGCAGACAATGGCTACACCTTC. It translates to CASSLVPADNGYTF.

Ten or more counts support this clonotype. The chain is built from TRBV7-2 and TRBJ2-3, with 9 bases lining up with TRBD2. After removal of 3 bases from V and 2 bases from J, the junction contained 3 bases not matched to a gene. The CDR3 is made up of 15 amino acids. Per germline, CDR1 SGHTA and CDR2 FQGNSA. CDR3 region: CASSFAGGNTDTQYF. The CDR3, as DNA: TGTGCCAGCAGCTTCGCGGGGGGGAACACAGATACGCAGTATTTT.

In this sample, this clonotype turned up many times. The chain joins TRBV6-5 to TRBJ1-1, with no clear D. V lost 5 bases to trimming and J lost 11 bases, with 15 bases between them. The CDR3 consists of 12 residues. The germline CDR1 and CDR2 sequences are MNHEY and SVGAGI. CDR3: CASSNLGRAAFF. CDR3 DNA: TGTGCCAGCAGTAACCTCGGGAGGGCTGCTTTCTTT.

The chain links TRBV4-2 to TRBJ2-7, with TRBD2 as a possible D gene (5 bases). This CDR3 is 13 amino acids long. Germline V gene sequence: CDR1 LGHNA, CDR2 YNFKEQ. V was clipped by 8 bases and J by 3 bases, with 14 bases between them. The CDR3 DNA follows: TGTGCCAGCGGCCCCGGGGTCCTCTACGAGCAGTACTTC. Encoded protein: CASGPGVLYEQYF.

This clonotype showed up many times. The genes are TRBV9 and TRBJ2-2, with TRBD2 matching over 9 bases. The CDR3 is made up of 17 amino acids. V shed 3 bases and J 3 bases; nucleotides not matched to a gene: 9. The germline V gene encodes CDR1 SGDLS and CDR2 YYNGEE. The CDR3 nucleotides are TGTGCCAGCAGCGCTTCTCCTAGCGGGACCTACACCGGGGAGCTGTTTTTT. Translating gives CASSASPSGTYTGELFF.

The sample holds many counts of this clonotype. The chain links TRBV7-9 to TRBJ2-3; D unresolved. Germline V lookup: CDR1 SEHNR, CDR2 FQNEAQ (reference sequence). The V gene lost 0 bases and the J gene lost 3 bases, with 7 bases spanning the gap. This CDR3 contains 14 residues. The CDR3 sequence is CASSLATLTDTQYF. The DNA for the CDR3 is TGTGCCAGCAGCTTAGCGACTCTTACAGATACGCAGTATTTT.

Many counts were recorded for this clonotype. This chain uses TRBV5-1 with TRBJ1-3, with D maybe TRBD1 (5 bases). V lost 2 bases and J 0 bases, leaving 12 bases between the germline ends. The CDR3 extends over 16 amino acids. The V gene's germline CDR1 is SGHRS and CDR2 YFSETQ. In DNA, the CDR3 is TGCGCCAGCAGCTTACGGGGCCGCGACTCTGGAAACACCATATATTTT. Translation gives CASSLRGRDSGNTIYF.

This clonotype was recorded at least ten times. This rearrangement joins TRBV13 to TRBJ1-6; D is uncertain. With 1 base removed from V and 9 bases from J, the gap between germline ends came to 4 bases. In germline, CDR1 is PRHDT, CDR2 FYEKMQ (reference sequence). The CDR3 spans 12 residues. This CDR3 is CASSLEASPLHF. The CDR3 coding sequence is TGTGCCAGCAGCTTAGAGGCTTCACCCCTCCACTTT.